The next 17 T cell receptor beta chains were all read from a single sample in a study of shared clonotypes between healthy human individuals. Clones were read by immunoSEQ multiplex PCR, and TCRdb kept only the in-frame ones, dropping some. The sample includes approximately 1,500,000 clones, around 97% seen only once; the top ten take over 1%. The sequenced material came from naive CD4+ T cells sorted from blood. Subset here: CD45RA+ positively selected. The receptors originated from a man aged 25 to 40 in good health.

The V call is TRBV11-2, the J call TRBJ2-7, with D maybe TRBD1 (5 bases). Germline loops: CDR1 SGHAT, CDR2 FQNNGV. The CDR3 has 12 amino acids. V gave up 2 bases and J gave up 6 bases, with 8 bases separating them. This CDR3 is CASSLRQPEQYF. The CDR3 bases are TGTGCCAGCAGCTTACGACAGCCCGAGCAGTACTTC.

The rearrangement links TRBV19 to TRBJ2-1, with 7 bases fitting TRBD1. This CDR3 is 19 amino acids long. CDR1 is LNHDA and CDR2 is SQIVND in the germline V gene (reference sequence). After removal of 3 bases from V and 3 bases from J, the junction contained 17 bases not matched to a gene. CDR3 sequence (DNA): TGTGCCAGTAGTATGCGCCACCGGACAGGCGGCACCGGCTACAATGAGCAGTTCTTC. It yields the protein CASSMRHRTGGTGYNEQFF. Variable domain in full (rest from reference TRBV19 and TRBJ2-1): DGGITQSPKYLFRKEGQNVTLSCEQNLNHDAMYWYRQDPGQGLRLIYYSQIVNDFQKGDIAEGYSVSREKKESFPLTVTSAQKNPTAFYLCASSMRHRTGGTGYNEQFFGPGTRLTVL.

The sample holds one count of this clone. This CDR3 is CASSLAGLAGAQETQYF. CDR3 DNA sequence: TGTGCCAGCAGCTTAGCGGGACTAGCGGGAGCCCAAGAGACCCAGTACTTC. The chain employs TRBV7-2 and TRBJ2-5; 14 nucleotides align to TRBD2. Germline V gives CDR1 SGHTA, CDR2 FQGNSA. CDR3 length: 17 amino acids. With 0 bases clipped from V and 1 base from J, the junction kept 1 base outside the gene matches.

The CDR3 spells CASSSLNWTSGRKGETQYF. In DNA form, the CDR3 reads TGTGCCAGCTCATCTTTAAACTGGACTAGCGGGAGGAAGGGGGAGACCCAGTACTTC. V gene TRBV18 combines with J gene TRBJ2-5, with 14 bases that match TRBD2. This CDR3 spans 19 amino acids. Trimming cost V 5 bases and J 5 bases; bases outside gene matches: 16. CDR1 and CDR2 (germline): KGHSH, LQKENI. The full variable domain, completed using reference TRBV18 and TRBJ2-5, is NAGVMQNPRHLVRRRGQEARLRCSPMKGHSHVYWYRQLPEEGLKFMVYLQKENIIDESGMPKERFSAEFPKEGPSILRIQQVVRGDSAAYFCASSSLNWTSGRKGETQYFGPGTRLLVL.

The CDR3 DNA sequence: TGTGCCAGCAGCTTGGGTCCAGCGGACGAGCAGTTCTTC. Translated, it gives CASSLGPADEQFF. This chain uses TRBV5-5 with TRBJ2-1; possible D gene TRBD2, 5 bases. CDR1 is SGHKS and CDR2 is YYEKEE in the germline V gene (reference sequence). This CDR3 is built from 13 residues. V dropped 0 bases and J dropped 10 bases, with 11 bases sitting between them.

CDR3 loop: CASSYLGGWRQETQYF. CDR3 nucleotide sequence: TGTGCCAGCAGTTATCTGGGGGGCTGGCGACAAGAGACCCAGTACTTC. The chain recombines TRBV6-5 with TRBJ2-5, with D perhaps matching TRBD1 or TRBD2 (6 bases each). This CDR3 region has 16 residues. Trimming removed 3 bases at V and 2 bases at J, with 16 bases between. Germline values: CDR1 MNHEY, CDR2 SVGAGI.

The chain has TRBV19 and TRBJ1-2; weak D call: TRBD1 (6 bases). Trimming took 4 bases from V and 3 from J, leaving 12 bases between them. CDR3 length: 14 amino acids. CDR1 and CDR2 from the germline V gene are LNHDA and SQIVND (reference sequence). CDR3 in DNA: TGTGCCAGTAGTAAGGCAGGGGTGGACTATGGCTACACCTTC. It encodes CASSKAGVDYGYTF. The variable domain in full, completed from reference TRBV19 and TRBJ1-2, reads DGGITQSPKYLFRKEGQNVTLSCEQNLNHDAMYWYRQDPGQGLRLIYYSQIVNDFQKGDIAEGYSVSREKKESFPLTVTSAQKNPTAFYLCASSKAGVDYGYTFGSGTRLTVV.

This clone appeared a single time. The chain couples TRBV2 to TRBJ1-5, with D tentatively TRBD1 (5 bases). V lost 6 bases to trimming and J lost 5 bases, with 17 bases between them. CDR1 SNHLY and CDR2 FYNNEI come from the germline V gene. This CDR3 spans 15 amino acids. The CDR3 DNA is TGTGCCAGCAGGGCGACAGCGGGAGTCGATCAGCCCCAGCATTTT. This encodes CASRATAGVDQPQHF.

The chain combines TRBV10-2 with TRBJ2-7; perhaps TRBD1 as D (6 bases). The CDR3 runs to 15 residues. V was cut by 7 bases and J by 3 bases, with 19 bases left in between. Germline lookup yields CDR1 WSHSY and CDR2 SAAADI. In nucleotides, the CDR3 is TGCGCCAGCATTAAATCTGGACAGACTAACTACGAGCAGTACTTC. It codes for CASIKSGQTNYEQYF.

On this clone: The same CDR3 also results from other DNA sequences found in this sample. The chain combines TRBV6-1 with TRBJ2-2; D is unresolved. V lost 2 bases to trimming and J lost 0 bases, with 4 bases between them. CDR3 length: 14 residues. CDR1 is MNHNS and CDR2 is SASEGT in the germline V gene. The DNA of the CDR3 is TGTGCCAGCAGTGAAAGGGCGAACACCGGGGAGCTGTTTTTT. Its translation: CASSERANTGELFF.

The V and J genes are TRBV18 and TRBJ2-7; the D gene is possibly TRBD1 (5 bases). CDR1 and CDR2 (germline): KGHSH, LQKENI. The CDR3 length is 17 residues. The V end lost 3 bases, the J end lost 0 bases, and 18 bases lay between the germline ends. The CDR3 here is CASSPNQTATISYEQYF. The CDR3 DNA reads as TGTGCCAGCTCACCCAATCAGACAGCTACGATCTCCTACGAGCAGTACTTC.

V and J are TRBV19 and TRBJ1-2; D ambiguous. Trimming pared 7 bases from V and 0 bases from J, leaving 12 bases between. Germline CDR1 is LNHDA and CDR2 is SQIVND (reference sequence). This CDR3 spans 14 amino acids. The CDR3 coding sequence is TGTGCCAGTACAAGTTTCTCTGCTAACTATGGCTACACCTTC. Translating it yields CASTSFSANYGYTF.

V usage is TRBV9 and J usage is TRBJ1-3, with TRBD1 as a possible D gene (6 bases). There are 15 residues in the CDR3. CDR1 and CDR2 from the germline V gene are SGDLS and YYNGEE. V was cut by 4 bases and J by 1 base, with 12 bases left in between. The CDR3: CASSFGQTSGNTIYF. The CDR3 region has the DNA TGTGCCAGCAGCTTCGGACAGACTTCTGGAAACACCATATATTTT. The full variable domain, its missing parts supplied by reference TRBV9 and TRBJ1-3, is DSGVTQTPKHLITATGQRVTLRCSPRSGDLSVYWYQQSLDQGLQFLIQYYNGEERAKGNILERFSAQQFPDLHSELNLSSLELGDSALYFCASSFGQTSGNTIYFGEGSWLTVV.

The chain combines TRBV7-8 with TRBJ1-2, with D hard to call. Germline assignment: CDR1 SGHVS and CDR2 FQNEAQ. Trimming stripped 1 base from V and 2 bases from J, with 11 bases between. The CDR3 runs to 15 residues. CDR3 in amino acids: CASSLVGWANYGYTF. CDR3 sequence (DNA): TGTGCCAGCAGCTTAGTCGGGTGGGCCAACTATGGCTACACCTTC.

The CDR3 nucleotides read TGTGCCCGTAGATGGTATGAGCAGTTCTTC. It specifies CARRWYEQFF. The chain links TRBV15 to TRBJ2-1, with D unresolved. Germline CDR1 is LNHNV and CDR2 is YYDKDF (reference sequence). Trimming left V 11 bases short and J 8 bases short, with 10 bases between. The CDR3 contains 10 residues.

This sequence joins TRBV11-1 and TRBJ2-7, with 9 bases lining up with TRBD1. After removal of 4 bases from V and 4 bases from J, the junction contained 5 bases not matched to a gene. The CDR3 length is 14 residues. The germline V gene encodes CDR1 SGHAT and CDR2 FQDESV (reference sequence). In nucleotides, the CDR3 is TGTGCCAGCAGCTGGGGGACAGGGAATTACGAGCAGTACTTC. As protein: CASSWGTGNYEQYF.

The chain has TRBV2 and TRBJ2-1; weak D call: TRBD2 (7 bases). CDR3 length: 14 amino acids. V was clipped by 6 bases and J by 6 bases, with 15 bases between them. CDR1 and CDR2 (germline): SNHLY, FYNNEI. The CDR3 here is CASSGGTSPNEQFF. The CDR3 DNA follows: TGTGCCAGCAGCGGGGGGACAAGCCCCAATGAGCAGTTCTTC.